The rows below give T cell receptor beta chains drawn from one sample of a study of OX40 agonist ivuxolimab in advanced cancers. Generated by immunoSEQ multiplex PCR, the TCRdb table keeps only in-frame clones and is missing some. The sample holds about 45,000 clones; around 90% are singletons and the top ten take roughly a sixth. The sequencing here drew on CD4+ or CD8+ T cells sorted from blood, taken in a trial of the OX40 agonist ivuxolimab. These TCRs come from an adult with an advanced solid tumor such as melanoma, head and neck, liver or kidney cancer. Each CDR3 is given with its conserved first and last residue. A D gene is named only where the DNA matches it firmly. Some rows have no size entry. The others give once, few or many, or a class for an expanded clone.

d_gene	abundance	v_gene	j_gene	CDR3nt	CDR3aa
-	-	TRBV6-1	TRBJ1-1	TGTGCCAGCAACAATTCACCCAACACTGAAGCTTTCTTT	CASNNSPNTEAFF
-	once	TRBV9	TRBJ1-5	TGTGCCAGCAGCTCCTCGGAGGGCAACCAGCCCCAGCATTTT	CASSSSEGNQPQHF
-	-	TRBV9	TRBJ2-1	TGTGCCAGCAGCGTTTCTTCTGAGGGACTGGGGAATGAGCAGTTCTTC	CASSVSSEGLGNEQFF
TRBD1	-	TRBV7-9	TRBJ2-1	TGTGCCAGTTTCCAACAGGGGCCGACCTACAATGAGCAGTTCTTC	CASFQQGPTYNEQFF
TRBD2	-	TRBV14	TRBJ2-7	TGTGCCAGCAGCCAAGGGACTAGCGGCAGCACACGGTACGAGCAGTACTTC	CASSQGTSGSTRYEQYF
-	-	TRBV6-5	TRBJ2-4	TGTGCCAGCAGTGTTTCCCCGCTAGCCAAAAACATTCAGTACTTC	CASSVSPLAKNIQYF
-	-	TRBV28	TRBJ2-2	TGTGCCAGCAGTACCCGTGAGTTCATCAACACCGGGGAGCTGTTTTTT	CASSTREFINTGELFF
-	-	TRBV7-7	TRBJ2-2	TGTGCCAGCAGCTTAGGGCAGGGGATTCCCGGGGAGCTGTTTTTT	CASSLGQGIPGELFF
-	once	TRBV5-1	TRBJ2-1	TGCGCCAGCAGCTTCCCACATTCCGGGAGTAATGAGCAGTTCTTC	CASSFPHSGSNEQFF
-	-	TRBV6-6	TRBJ2-1	TGTGCCAGCAGTTCCCCTGACCAGAATCCAGACAATGAGCAGTTCTTC	CASSSPDQNPDNEQFF
-	-	TRBV10-1	TRBJ2-7	TGCGCCAGCAGTGAGCCTCCCCCCCAGAAAGGGGCCTACGAGCAGTACTTC	CASSEPPPQKGAYEQYF
-	-	TRBV7-8	TRBJ1-2	TGTGCCAGCAGCTTAGAAATGAGCGCAGTTAACTATGGCTACACCTTC	CASSLEMSAVNYGYTF
-	few	TRBV2	TRBJ2-1	TGTGCCAGCAGTGATATGGGAACAGGCATAATACACAATGAGCAGTTCTTC	CASSDMGTGIIHNEQFF
-	-	TRBV9	TRBJ1-2	TGTGCCAGCAGCGACGGGACGGCAGCGGAGTATGGCTACACCTTC	CASSDGTAAEYGYTF
-	-	TRBV5-6	TRBJ1-2	TGTGCCAGCAGCGCGGATCCCTATGGCTACACCTTC	CASSADPYGYTF
-	-	TRBV27	TRBJ1-2	TGTGCCAGCCGAGAGGGCTCCACCTATGGCTACACCTTC	CASREGSTYGYTF
-	few	TRBV5-6	TRBJ1-1	TGTGCCAGCAGCCCCACACCGAACACTGAAGCTTTCTTT	CASSPTPNTEAFF
-	-	TRBV4-1	TRBJ2-7	TGCGCCGGAAGACCATCTACTAGCTCCTACGAGCAGTACTTC	CAGRPSTSSYEQYF
-	-	TRBV19	TRBJ1-5	TGTGCCACCTACGGCCCGCCCCAGCATTTT	CATYGPPQHF
-	-	TRBV19	TRBJ1-1	TGTGCCAGTAGTATAGGGGCAGCGAACACTGAAGCTTTCTTT	CASSIGAANTEAFF
TRBD1	-	TRBV11-2	TRBJ2-6	TGTGCCAGCAGTCCGGGACAGGGGGCGACTGGGGCCAACGTCCTGACTTTC	CASSPGQGATGANVLTF
-	few	TRBV6-1	TRBJ2-7	TGTGCCAGCAGCCCGACCGATCTCGAGCAGTACTTC	CASSPTDLEQYF
TRBD2	few	TRBV10-1	TRBJ2-7	TGCGCCAGCAGTAGCGGGACTACCGGGCCCGAGCAGTACTTC	CASSSGTTGPEQYF
-	-	TRBV7-7	TRBJ1-5	TGTGCCAGCAGCAGTCAGCCCCAGCATTTT	CASSSQPQHF
TRBD2	-	TRBV6-6	TRBJ2-4	TGTGCCACCGATGCGGGGGGACGGGCCAAAAACATTCAGTACTTC	CATDAGGRAKNIQYF
-	-	TRBV5-5	TRBJ2-7	TGTGCCAGCAGCTTCGGGGTTTCACGTTCCTACGAGCAGTACTTC	CASSFGVSRSYEQYF
-	-	TRBV5-5	TRBJ2-3	TGTGCCAGCAGCACGGGACATGTTAAGAATACGCAGTATTTT	CASSTGHVKNTQYF
-	-	TRBV5-6	TRBJ2-7	TGTGCCAGCAGCTCAGGTGGGGGGTTGGGCGAGCAGTACTTC	CASSSGGGLGEQYF
-	-	TRBV7-9	TRBJ1-5	TGTGCCAGCAGCTTAGGTGTGGATCAGCCCCAGCATTTT	CASSLGVDQPQHF
-	once	TRBV6-5	TRBJ2-7	TGTGCCAGCAGTTACTCGGAAGGACCTACCGAGCAGTACTTC	CASSYSEGPTEQYF
-	few	TRBV6-5	TRBJ1-5	TGTGCCAGCAGTTACTCGCGATATCAGCCCCAGCATTTT	CASSYSRYQPQHF
TRBD2	-	TRBV7-2	TRBJ2-3	TGTGCCAGCAGCTTAGGACTAGCGGGGGGGCTCGCAGATACGCAGTATTTT	CASSLGLAGGLADTQYF
-	-	TRBV10-3	TRBJ1-1	TGTGCCATCAGAGTGGGGGGGAACACTGAAGCTTTCTTT	CAIRVGGNTEAFF
-	once	TRBV6-5	TRBJ2-2	TGTGCCAGCAGCCCCGGTAGGGGGTACACCGGGGAGCTGTTTTTT	CASSPGRGYTGELFF
-	-	TRBV14	TRBJ1-1	TGTGCCAGACAGGTACGGGGCACTGAAGCTTTCTTT	CARQVRGTEAFF
-	-	TRBV7-9	TRBJ2-2	TGTGCCAGCAGCTTAATTTGGCAGAACACCGGGGAGCTGTTTTTT	CASSLIWQNTGELFF
-	-	TRBV5-1	TRBJ2-3	TGCGCCAGCAGCTACGGACACCAGAGACCCACAGATACGCAGTATTTT	CASSYGHQRPTDTQYF
-	-	TRBV9	TRBJ1-4	TGTGCCAGCAGCACGGGGGATGAAAAACTGTTTTTT	CASSTGDEKLFF